What follows are 2 T cell receptor beta chains derived from one specimen sequenced in a study of T cell responses to AZD1222 COVID-19 vaccine. This table comes from immunoSEQ multiplex PCR, and its TCRdb copy is limited to in-frame clones, with some not included. The table shows over 150,000 clones, with around 92% occurring only once. The material sequenced was peripheral blood, taken on day 0 of AZD1222 vaccination. Receptors originate from an adult in good health.

The J gene is TRBJ2-1, the V gene TRBV7-6; D possibly corresponds to TRBD1 (5 bases). V was cut by 2 bases and J by 0 bases, with 17 bases left in between. The V gene's germline CDR1 is SGHVS and CDR2 FNYEAQ. The CDR3 sequence is 18 residues long. CDR3 nucleotide sequence: TGTGCCAGCAGCTTAACAGGTGGTTGGGCGGACTCCTACAATGAGCAGTTCTTC. Amino acid sequence: CASSLTGGWADSYNEQFF.

The rearrangement uses TRBV18 and TRBJ1-2; no clear D. The V gene's germline CDR1 is KGHSH and CDR2 LQKENI. V was trimmed by 0 bases and J by 7 bases, leaving 15 bases between them. CDR3 length: 15 residues. The CDR3 DNA follows: TGTGCCAGCTCACCACCGGCGGCAGCAGGTTCTGGCTACACCTTC. Translating gives CASSPPAAAGSGYTF.